This TCR beta chain was sequenced for a study of beta chain features in type 1 diabetes. A word on this clone: What it binds is not known.

Sequenced material consisted of expressed TCRB transcripts (all of the isolated RNA was reverse transcribed). Produced via immunoSEQ multiplex PCR; TCRdb's table is partial and in-frame only. This table holds 300,000 to 350,000 clones, less than 15% found once. Study outcomes and limitations: Shorter TCRB CDR3s, moderately but significantly so, were found in Type 1 diabetes patients in all four CD4+ subsets.

The germline gives CDR1 SGHAT, CDR2 FQNNGV. Between the trimmed V and J ends, which lost 4 bases and 4 bases, there was a span of 8 bases. The CDR3 extends over 13 amino acids. Sequencing input: naive CD4+ T cells from blood. The receptor was derived from a young woman with type 1 diabetes. The V call is TRBV11-2, the J call TRBJ1-5, with a tentative D call TRBD1 (5 bases). In DNA form, the CDR3 reads TGTGCCAGCAGCTCGGACATTAATCAGCCCCAGCATTTT. Protein product: CASSSDINQPQHF.